This T cell receptor beta chain came from a study of shared clonotypes between healthy human individuals. In the study overall: A donor's plate count was three for CD4 naive and three for CD4 memory; CD8 naive had two and CD8 memory one. Study-level results: Between a few donors, naive CD4 clonotypes were shared at a level of about 5%.

This clone was detected a few times. Its matching antigen is unknown. The data were produced by immunoSEQ multiplex PCR, yet TCRdb's version contains in-frame clones alone and is incomplete. This table has over a million clones, around 78% appearing once. This receptor was taken from a man younger than 35 in good health. Some clones in this sample may be carry-over from other donors' samples. Input material: memory CD4+ T cells from PBMCs. Documented subset: CD45RA-negative fraction.

CDR3 residues: CSVQGGWDTTEAFF. DNA for the CDR3: TGCAGCGTCCAAGGGGGATGGGACACCACTGAAGCTTTCTTT. The J gene is TRBJ1-1, the V gene TRBV29-1; TRBD1 is a possible D gene (6 bases). Trimming cost V 6 bases and J 4 bases, with 18 bases left between them. CDR1 is SQVTM, CDR2 ANQGSEA, per germline. The CDR3 length is 14 residues.